This TCR beta chain emerged from a study of T cell responses to AZD1222 COVID-19 vaccine. Concerning this clone itself: Its antigen is not identified.

The method was immunoSEQ multiplex PCR; TCRdb's version includes in-frame clones alone and lacks a portion of them. This sample has approximately 160,000 clones, with 90% found just once. Whole-study results and caveats: White British people made up most donors, females outnumbered males, and clonal diversity was possibly underestimated. Spike regions recognized by vaccine-associated CD4 TCRs spanned the protein, led by 160-218 and 743-854. Repertoires in all cases were sampled only once the peak T cell response had passed.

CDR3 length: 15 residues. V shed 6 bases, J shed 3 bases, and the junction held 5 bases outside the gene matches. Per germline, CDR1 SGHDN and CDR2 FVKESK. This material consisted of peripheral blood, taken on day 0 of AZD1222 vaccination. The chain combines TRBV14 with TRBJ2-2; 9 nucleotides match TRBD1. The receptor comes from an adult in good health. This CDR3 is CASREGQGYTGELFF. The CDR3 DNA sequence: TGTGCCAGCAGAGAAGGACAGGGGTACACCGGGGAGCTGTTTTTT.